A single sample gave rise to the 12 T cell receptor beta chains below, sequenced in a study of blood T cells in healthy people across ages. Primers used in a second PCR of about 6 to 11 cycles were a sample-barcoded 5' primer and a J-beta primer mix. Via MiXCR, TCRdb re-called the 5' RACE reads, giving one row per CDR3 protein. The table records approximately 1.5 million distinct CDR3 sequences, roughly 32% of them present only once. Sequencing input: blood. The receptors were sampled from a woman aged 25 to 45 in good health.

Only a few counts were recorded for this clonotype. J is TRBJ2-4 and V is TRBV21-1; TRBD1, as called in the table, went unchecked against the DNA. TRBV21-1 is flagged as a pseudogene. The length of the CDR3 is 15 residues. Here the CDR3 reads CASSKAAGTQNIQYF. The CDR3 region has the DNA TGTGCCAGCAGCAAAGCGGCAGGGACCCAAAACATTCAGTACTTC.

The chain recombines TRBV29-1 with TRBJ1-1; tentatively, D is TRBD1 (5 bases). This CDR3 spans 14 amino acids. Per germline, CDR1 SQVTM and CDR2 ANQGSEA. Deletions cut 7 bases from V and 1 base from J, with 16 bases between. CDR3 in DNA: TGCAGCGCCGGTGGGGGGAGTTGGAACACTGAAGCTTTCTTT. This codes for CSAGGGSWNTEAFF.

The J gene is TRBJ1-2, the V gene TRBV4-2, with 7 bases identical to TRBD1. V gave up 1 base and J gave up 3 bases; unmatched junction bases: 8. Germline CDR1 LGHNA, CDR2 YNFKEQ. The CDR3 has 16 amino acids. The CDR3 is CASSQGGLQGDYGYTF. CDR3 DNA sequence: TGTGCCAGCAGCCAAGGGGGTTTGCAGGGGGACTATGGCTACACCTTC.

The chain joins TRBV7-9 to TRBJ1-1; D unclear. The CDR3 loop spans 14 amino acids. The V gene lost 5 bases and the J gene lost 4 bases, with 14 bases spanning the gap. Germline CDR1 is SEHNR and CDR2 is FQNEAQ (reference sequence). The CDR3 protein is CASSPEGKSTEAFF. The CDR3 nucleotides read TGTGCCAGCAGCCCCGAGGGCAAGAGCACTGAAGCTTTCTTT. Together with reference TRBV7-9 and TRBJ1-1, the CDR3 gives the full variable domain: DTGVSQNPRHKITKRGQNVTFRCDPISEHNRLYWYRQTLGQGPEFLTYFQNEAQLEKSRLLSDRFSAERPKGSFSTLEIQRTEQGDSAMYLCASSPEGKSTEAFFGQGTRLTVV.

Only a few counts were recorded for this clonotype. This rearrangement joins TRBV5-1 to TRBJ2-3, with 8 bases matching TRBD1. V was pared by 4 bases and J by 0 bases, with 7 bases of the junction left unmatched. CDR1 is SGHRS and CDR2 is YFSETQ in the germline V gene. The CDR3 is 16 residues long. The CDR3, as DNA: TGCGCCAGCAGCCGCGCGACAGGGGTTAGCACAGATACGCAGTATTTT. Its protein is CASSRATGVSTDTQYF.

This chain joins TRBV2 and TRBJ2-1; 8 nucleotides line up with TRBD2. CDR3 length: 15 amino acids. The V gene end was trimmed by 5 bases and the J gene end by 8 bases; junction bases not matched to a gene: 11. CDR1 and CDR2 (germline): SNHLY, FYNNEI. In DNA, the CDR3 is TGTGCCAGCAGTTTGGGGGGGACTAGTACCGATGAGCAGTTCTTC. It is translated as CASSLGGTSTDEQFF.

This CDR3 reads CASSVSGGLLRDTQYF. The CDR3, as DNA: TGTGCCAGCAGCGTATCCGGGGGGCTATTAAGGGATACGCAGTATTTT. V gene TRBV9 combines with J gene TRBJ2-3, with D possibly matching TRBD2 (7 bases). The CDR3 is 16 residues long. Trimming removed 1 base at V and 6 bases at J, with 18 bases between. From germline, CDR1 is SGDLS and CDR2 YYNGEE.

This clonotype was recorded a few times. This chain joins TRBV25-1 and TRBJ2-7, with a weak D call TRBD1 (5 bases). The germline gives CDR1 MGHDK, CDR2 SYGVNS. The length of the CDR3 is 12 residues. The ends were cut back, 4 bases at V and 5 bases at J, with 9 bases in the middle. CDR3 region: CASSGRAHEQYF. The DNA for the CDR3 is TGTGCCAGCAGTGGCAGGGCCCACGAGCAGTACTTC.

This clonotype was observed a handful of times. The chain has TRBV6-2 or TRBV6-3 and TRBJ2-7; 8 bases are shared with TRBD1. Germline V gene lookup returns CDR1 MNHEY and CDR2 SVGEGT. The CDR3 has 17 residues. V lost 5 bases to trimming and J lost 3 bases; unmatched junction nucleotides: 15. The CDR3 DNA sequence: TGTGCCAGCAGTCCAATTTCAAGGGACAGGCTCCGCTACGAGCAGTACTTC. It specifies CASSPISRDRLRYEQYF.

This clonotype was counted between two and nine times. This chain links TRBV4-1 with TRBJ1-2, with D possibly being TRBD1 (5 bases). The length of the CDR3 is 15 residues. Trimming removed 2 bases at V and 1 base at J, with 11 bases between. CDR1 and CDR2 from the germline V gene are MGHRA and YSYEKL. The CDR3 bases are TGCGCCAGCAGCCAACCGCCGAGGGGTAACTATGGCTACACCTTC. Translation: CASSQPPRGNYGYTF.

CDR3 region: CASSYYGTANYGYTF. The CDR3 DNA follows: TGTGCCAGCAGTTATTACGGGACAGCTAACTATGGCTACACCTTC. J is TRBJ1-2 and V is TRBV6-5; TRBD1 matches 7 bases. The trim removed 3 bases at V and 0 bases at J, leaving 4 bases unmatched. The germline CDR1 and CDR2 sequences are MNHEY and SVGAGI. This CDR3 region has 15 residues.

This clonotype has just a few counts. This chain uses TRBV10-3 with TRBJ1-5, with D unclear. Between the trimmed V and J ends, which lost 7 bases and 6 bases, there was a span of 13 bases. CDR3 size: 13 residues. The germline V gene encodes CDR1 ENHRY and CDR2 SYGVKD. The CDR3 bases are TGTGCCATCAAGGGAGAAGGGATTCAGCCCCAGCATTTT. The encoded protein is CAIKGEGIQPQHF.